This paragraph reports one T cell receptor (beta chain). Its antigen remains unknown. This record belongs to a study of cytomegalovirus exposure and HLA in healthy donors. Study-level information: A later analysis reported the same platform for the roughly 120 validation repertoires and the 666 first-cohort repertoires.

Separate from the approximately 670-subject first cohort was the approximately 130-subject validation cohort, to which the donors belonged. Study outcomes and limitations: A list of roughly 160 TCR beta chains associated with cytomegalovirus was given.

Germline V CDR1 and CDR2: MDHEN, SYDVKM. CDR3 size: 16 residues. The germline V and J ends were trimmed by 9 bases and 4 bases, with 23 bases remaining between them. Produced via immunoSEQ multiplex PCR; TCRdb's table is partial and in-frame only. The table includes about 88,000 clones, less than 90% detected once. The J gene is TRBJ2-3, the V gene TRBV28; TRBD1 is a possible D gene (6 bases). This sequence originates from a woman aged 18 to 35 in good health and CMV-seropositive. The specimen sequenced was PBMCs. The CDR3 region is CASRVGASLQADTQYF. As DNA, the CDR3 is TGTGCCAGTCGTGTGGGGGCCTCTCTTCAGGCAGATACGCAGTATTTT.